This entry describes one TCR beta chain. Its antigen remains unidentified. Nothing much larger sits one base from this clone, and base qualities are not available. These data originate in a study of blood T cell repertoires in COVID-19 (dated by TCRdb to 2020 to 2021). Describing the broader study: The collaborator samples originated in the United States, Italy and Spain and spanned the acute and convalescent phases of COVID-19. The sample metadata nearly always contained a de-identified subject ID, COVID-19 status, age in years and sex. A freely available public database, intended as a resource for researchers studying the immune response to SARS-CoV-2, is where the repertoires were released. Where HLA class I and class II types were available, the types were taken from metadata supplied by the sample provider, not from assay-based typing. The dataset comprised deeply sampled blood TCRbeta repertoires from subjects exposed to, actively infected with, or recovered from COVID-19. The prospective study material was composed of cDNA or gDNA derived from T cells, B-cell-depleted T cells, or PBMCs. Samples came from the ongoing ImmuneRACE study (first 160 participants) plus 1,254 subjects from 6 global collaborators.

The immunoSEQ Assay, a bias-controlled multiplex PCR, was used to amplify TCRbeta CDR3 regions from genomic DNA. As for the original processing: Within the assay, amplification of reference gene primers was used to estimate how many nucleated cells each sample contained. To quantify the absolute abundance of each unique TCRbeta CDR3 rearrangement, sequence reads were collapsed and filtered. For each sample, productive Simpson clonality was calculated by taking the square root of Simpson's diversity index across productive rearrangements. TCRdb stores this immuneACCESS table with in-frame sequences only. Part of the clones is absent; in the studies checked, under half of the shortfall reflects unresolved V genes, and no reason is known for the rest. That table gives V, J and clone size, and the DNA gave D and trimming. The sample has about 210,000 clones on record, 80% to 90% of them singletons. Just over 0.7% of the sample is held by the ten biggest clonotypes.

General conclusions and limits of the study: Clinical and demographic metadata were provided uncurated, with the amount varying by source and participant.

The collaborating institutions used their own protocols to collect whole blood in K2EDTA tubes. For TCRbeta analysis, collaborators shipped samples in one of three forms: frozen whole blood, isolated PBMCs, or DNA extracted from either of those sample types. The sequence derives from a man aged 40-55 years with acute or convalescent COVID-19. The sample comprised peripheral blood.

The DNA sequence follows: TGCGCCAGCAGCGTGGGACATGGACAGAGCGAACTAGAAAAACTGTTTTTT. Translated, it gives CASSVGHGQSELEKLFF. The chain couples TRBV5-1 to TRBJ1-4; a weak D assignment points to TRBD1 (6 bases agree). The CDR3, from cysteine to phenylalanine, totals 17 residues. The read is trimmed to its CDR3 DNA, 51 bases read in frame from base 1. From the germline V gene, CDR1 is SGHRS and CDR2 is YFSETQ. V loses 4 bases of germline sequence and J loses 8 bases, and the interval between the two ends is 24 bases.